This is a list of T cell receptor beta chains from one sample in a study of control samples from healthy donors and cancer patients. Sequencing used immunoSEQ multiplex PCR; TCRdb keeps in-frame clones, though not all of them. The table shows approximately 94,000 clones, with roughly 87% occurring only once. The sequencing sample was made of blood. Every receptor here comes from a woman between 50 and 59 years old in good health. Each CDR3 is given with its conserved first and last residue. D genes are given only for firm matches. A clone size is listed for some rows: how often the clone was seen (once, few, many), or a class if it is expanded.

V: TRBV7-2; size: -; J: TRBJ2-3; D: TRBD2; length: 17; DNA: TGTGCCAGCAGCTCCTACCCTAGCGGGGGAAACACAGATACGCAGTATTTT; CDR3: CASSSYPSGGNTDTQYF
V: TRBV6-2/TRBV6-3; size: -; J: TRBJ1-4; D: -; length: 15; DNA: TGTGCCAGCAGTTACTCGAACAGTAGGAATGAAAAACTGTTTTTT; CDR3: CASSYSNSRNEKLFF
V: TRBV28; size: few; J: TRBJ1-2; D: -; length: 15; DNA: TGTGCCAGCAGTTTCTCGTTTGGGGGTGTGTATGGCTACACCTTC; CDR3: CASSFSFGGVYGYTF
V: TRBV5-8; size: -; J: TRBJ2-1; D: TRBD2; length: 16; DNA: TGTGCCAGCAGCTTGATTTCGCGGGAGATCTACAATGAGCAGTTCTTC; CDR3: CASSLISREIYNEQFF
V: TRBV7-3; size: -; J: TRBJ2-1; D: -; length: 13; DNA: TGTGCCAGCAGCTTAATTAGCGGTAGCGAGCAGTTCTTC; CDR3: CASSLISGSEQFF
V: TRBV9; size: once; J: TRBJ2-1; D: TRBD1; length: 14; DNA: TGTGCCAGCGATGGGGGACAGGGTTTTAATGAGCAGTTCTTC; CDR3: CASDGGQGFNEQFF
V: TRBV18; size: -; J: TRBJ2-1; D: -; length: 13; DNA: TGTGCCAGCAAATGGGGGGAATACAATGAGCAGTTCTTC; CDR3: CASKWGEYNEQFF
V: TRBV2; size: -; J: TRBJ2-5; D: -; length: 14; DNA: TGTGCCAGCAGTGAGGGGGAACTCCAAGAGACCCAGTACTTC; CDR3: CASSEGELQETQYF
V: TRBV5-1; size: -; J: TRBJ2-7; D: -; length: 16; DNA: TGCGCCAGCAGCCATTACCGGGACATCGGCTCCTACGAGCAGTACTTC; CDR3: CASSHYRDIGSYEQYF
V: TRBV6-5; size: -; J: TRBJ1-6; D: -; length: 15; DNA: TGTGCCAGCAGAACTCCCCCGGGTGGGAATTCACCCCTCCACTTT; CDR3: CASRTPPGGNSPLHF
V: TRBV2; size: -; J: TRBJ2-2; D: -; length: 15; DNA: TGTGCCAGCAACCACAACCAGCGTAACACCGGGGAGCTGTTTTTT; CDR3: CASNHNQRNTGELFF
V: TRBV29-1; size: -; J: TRBJ2-5; D: -; length: 13; DNA: TGCAGCGTTGAGTTGTGGGGAATCCAGACCCAGTACTTC; CDR3: CSVELWGIQTQYF
V: TRBV9; size: once; J: TRBJ1-2; D: -; length: 15; DNA: TGTGCCAGCAGCGAGGGTACAGGGAACGACTATGGCTACACCTTC; CDR3: CASSEGTGNDYGYTF
V: TRBV7-9; size: -; J: TRBJ1-2; D: -; length: 13; DNA: TGTGCCAGCGATACCAACAGGGTTTATGGCTACACCTTC; CDR3: CASDTNRVYGYTF
V: TRBV7-9; size: -; J: TRBJ2-5; D: -; length: 16; DNA: TGTGCCAGCAGCTCCGGTGCGACAGCTTTCCAAGAGACCCAGTACTTC; CDR3: CASSSGATAFQETQYF
V: TRBV18; size: -; J: TRBJ1-1; D: -; length: 15; DNA: TGTGCCAGCTCACCAGTTGCAGGTGGAAACACTGAAGCTTTCTTT; CDR3: CASSPVAGGNTEAFF
V: TRBV6-2/TRBV6-3; size: -; J: TRBJ1-1; D: -; length: 18; DNA: TGTGCCAGCAGTTATTGGGATTGGACATTCGAAGGGAAGGTTGAAGCTTTCTTT; CDR3: CASSYWDWTFEGKVEAFF
V: TRBV19; size: -; J: TRBJ1-2; D: -; length: 13; DNA: TGTGCCAGTAGTTACGGGTCTAACTATGGCTACACCTTC; CDR3: CASSYGSNYGYTF
V: TRBV21-1; size: many; J: TRBJ2-2; D: -; length: 17; DNA: TGTGCCAGCAGCACCCGGTTAAGCAGGGGTAGTGCCGGGGAGCTGTTTTTT; CDR3: CASSTRLSRGSAGELFF
V: TRBV7-3; size: -; J: TRBJ2-3; D: -; length: 14; DNA: TGTGCCAGCAGCTTGGGACATTACACAGATACGCAGTATTTT; CDR3: CASSLGHYTDTQYF
V: TRBV2; size: -; J: TRBJ1-5; D: TRBD1; length: 15; DNA: TGTGCCAGCAGTGGGGGGCAGGGGGTGGGTCAGCCCCAGCATTTT; CDR3: CASSGGQGVGQPQHF
V: TRBV18; size: -; J: TRBJ2-2; D: -; length: 16; DNA: TGTGCCAGCTCACCCCAGGGACCTTTATCATCCGGGGAGCTGTTTTTT; CDR3: CASSPQGPLSSGELFF
V: TRBV6-6; size: -; J: TRBJ2-2; D: -; length: 16; DNA: TGTGCCAGCAGGCGCTTATCGGGGATAGGCACCGGGGAGCTGTTTTTT; CDR3: CASRRLSGIGTGELFF
V: TRBV27; size: -; J: TRBJ2-7; D: TRBD1; length: 14; DNA: TGTGCCAGCACCCCGGGACAGGGTCTCTACGAGCAGTACTTC; CDR3: CASTPGQGLYEQYF
V: TRBV12-3/TRBV12-4; size: once; J: TRBJ2-1; D: TRBD2; length: 12; DNA: TGTGCCAGCGGGGGGGGCTACAATGAGCAGTTCTTC; CDR3: CASGGGYNEQFF
V: TRBV13; size: -; J: TRBJ2-1; D: -; length: 12; DNA: TGTGCCAGCAGCTTTGAGGGGGTAGGGCAGTTCTTC; CDR3: CASSFEGVGQFF
V: TRBV4-3; size: -; J: TRBJ2-1; D: -; length: 12; DNA: TGCGCCAGCAGCCAAGATCGGTATGAGCAGTTCTTC; CDR3: CASSQDRYEQFF
V: TRBV24-1; size: -; J: TRBJ2-3; D: -; length: 13; DNA: TGTGCCACCAGTGACCAGGGGTTTCAGGCGCAGTATTTT; CDR3: CATSDQGFQAQYF
V: TRBV7-7; size: few; J: TRBJ2-2; D: -; length: 14; DNA: TGTGCCAGCAGCTTAGGTCAGGACACCGGGGAGCTGTTTTTT; CDR3: CASSLGQDTGELFF
V: TRBV27; size: once; J: TRBJ1-2; D: -; length: 13; DNA: TGTGCCAGCAGTTTGGGTGGAGGCTATGGCTACACCTTC; CDR3: CASSLGGGYGYTF
V: TRBV18; size: -; J: TRBJ2-5; D: -; length: 11; DNA: TGTGCCAGCTCACCGGGGGAGACCCAGTACTTC; CDR3: CASSPGETQYF
V: TRBV6-2/TRBV6-3; size: -; J: TRBJ1-5; D: -; length: 13; DNA: TGTGCCAGCAGTTATTTGGGGACCCAGCCCCAGCATTTT; CDR3: CASSYLGTQPQHF
V: TRBV5-1; size: -; J: TRBJ1-2; D: -; length: 13; DNA: TGCGCCAGCAGCTTGGATGTGCAGAATGGCTACACCTTC; CDR3: CASSLDVQNGYTF
V: TRBV6-4; size: -; J: TRBJ2-1; D: -; length: 15; DNA: TGTGCCAGCAGTGAGGACACTGCCCGCTACAATGAGCAGTTCTTC; CDR3: CASSEDTARYNEQFF
V: TRBV11-2; size: -; J: TRBJ1-1; D: -; length: 13; DNA: TGTGCCAGCAGCTCCCCCCCAGACGCTGAAGCTTTCTTT; CDR3: CASSSPPDAEAFF
V: TRBV3-1/TRBV3-2; size: -; J: TRBJ2-5; D: TRBD2; length: 15; DNA: TGTGCCAGCAGCCAATTACTAGCGGGGCAAGAGACCCAGTACTTC; CDR3: CASSQLLAGQETQYF